These T cell receptor beta chains were read from a single sample in a study of T cells in Graves' hyperthyroidism and ophthalmopathy. TCRdb recomputed calls from the multiplex PCR reads with MiXCR, one row per CDR3 protein. The sample lists about 600,000 distinct CDR3 sequences; approximately 16% were seen once. Input material: blood. The receptors derive from a woman between 40 and 50 years old with Graves' ophthalmopathy. Each CDR3 is given with its conserved first and last residue. A D gene is named only where the DNA matches it firmly. Clone size, where shown, is once, few, many, or a class for clones that have expanded.

abundance	v_gene	j_gene	d_gene	CDR3nt	CDR3aa
many	TRBV20-1	TRBJ1-6	NA	TGCAGTGCTCCCAGCCTCCCCATTCGCATTGGTTCACCCCTCCACTTT	CSAPSLPIRIGSPLHF
many	TRBV12-3/TRBV12-4	TRBJ2-7	TRBD1	TGTGCCACCTCTTCTCGGGACAGGAACTACGAGCAGTACTTC	CATSSRDRNYEQYF
many	TRBV2	TRBJ2-3	NA	TGTGCCAGCAGCATTCAGGGGAGGTTAGGCACAGATACGCAGTATTTT	CASSIQGRLGTDTQYF
many	TRBV20-1	TRBJ2-7	TRBD2	TGCAGTGCTCCCGCGGGGACTAGCGGGAGCTACGAGCAGTACTTC	CSAPAGTSGSYEQYF
NA	TRBV20-1	TRBJ2-7	NA	TGCAGTGCTACTCTGGCAGGGGTTTTTAGGCAGTACTTC	CSATLAGVFRQYF
NA	TRBV6-2/TRBV6-3	TRBJ2-3	TRBD1	TGTGCCAGCAGGTGGCAGGGGGCGGATACGCAGTATTTT	CASRWQGADTQYF
few	TRBV5-1	TRBJ2-1	TRBD2	TGCGCCAGCAGCTTGGGACTAGCGGGGCCTTCCTACAATGAGCAGTTCTTC	CASSLGLAGPSYNEQFF
few	TRBV6-1	TRBJ1-6	TRBD1	TGTGCCAGCTCCGGACAGGTCATTAATTCACCCCTCCACTTT	CASSGQVINSPLHF
NA	TRBV7-2	TRBJ2-6	NA	TGTGCCAGCAGCTTAGCTAGAAGCTCTGGGGCCAACGTCCTGACTTTC	CASSLARSSGANVLTF
few	TRBV4-1	TRBJ2-2	NA	TGCGCCAGCACCCTCTCAGAGCAGTACACCGGGGAGCTGTTTTTT	CASTLSEQYTGELFF
many	TRBV2	TRBJ1-1	TRBD1	TGTGCCAGCACGTCGAGACAGGGGAACACTGAAGCTTTCTTT	CASTSRQGNTEAFF
many	TRBV10-2	TRBJ1-1	NA	TGCGCCAGCAGTGAGTCATTCGTCGTCCTTGGTCTGATTGAAGCTTTCTTT	CASSESFVVLGLIEAFF
many	TRBV30	TRBJ1-5	NA	TGTGCCTGGACAGATCAGCCCCAGCATTTT	CAWTDQPQHF
NA	TRBV6-5	TRBJ1-3	NA	TGTGCCAGCAGTTACTCGCCAAACGGAAACACCATATATTTT	CASSYSPNGNTIYF
many	TRBV6-1	TRBJ1-1	NA	TGTGCCAGCAGTGACTCCTTTGGCGGGTTGAACACTGAAGCTTTCTTT	CASSDSFGGLNTEAFF
NA	TRBV9	TRBJ1-5	NA	TGTGCCAGCAGCCCCGGCGAGGAAAGTCAGCCCCAGCATTTT	CASSPGEESQPQHF
once	TRBV20-1	TRBJ2-1	TRBD2	TGCAGTGCTAGGGGACTAGCGGGGGGGCGCGAGCAGTTCTTC	CSARGLAGGREQFF
many	TRBV28	TRBJ2-2	NA	TGTGCCAGCAGCTACCCGGGGAACAAAAGAGCCGGGGAGCTGTTTTTT	CASSYPGNKRAGELFF
NA	TRBV10-3	TRBJ1-1	TRBD1	TGTGCCATCAGTGGCCCCGGGACAGAGGCTGAAGCTTTCTTT	CAISGPGTEAEAFF
many	TRBV18	TRBJ1-1	TRBD1	TGTGCCAGCTCACCTCGGACAGGAAATATGAACACTGAAGCTTTCTTT	CASSPRTGNMNTEAFF
NA	TRBV19	TRBJ1-4	NA	TGTGCCACTTCGACAGCCTATAATGAAAAACTGTCTTTT	CATSTAYNEKLSF
NA	TRBV2	TRBJ2-7	NA	TGTGCCAGCACCAGGGAGTTCGAGCAGTACTTC	CASTREFEQYF
many	TRBV20-1	TRBJ1-5	NA	TGCAGTACCAGGCTCGTGAACAATCAGCCCCAGCATTTT	CSTRLVNNQPQHF
many	TRBV3-1	TRBJ2-7	NA	TGTGCCAGCAGCCAGACCCTATCAGGGGAGCAGTACTTC	CASSQTLSGEQYF
many	TRBV2	TRBJ2-3	NA	TGTGCCAGCAGTGAAGATACGCAGTATTTT	CASSEDTQYF
NA	TRBV20-1	TRBJ1-4	TRBD1	TGCAGTGCTATACGGGACAGGCAAGGAAAACTGTTTTTT	CSAIRDRQGKLFF
many	TRBV3-1	TRBJ1-5	NA	TGTGCCAGCAGCCAGGGCCAACAGGGAGGTCAGCCCCAGCATTTT	CASSQGQQGGQPQHF
few	TRBV5-5	TRBJ1-1	TRBD1	TGTGCCAGCAGCTTGGGGGACAGGGACCTCACTGAAGCTTTCTTT	CASSLGDRDLTEAFF
few	TRBV6-1	TRBJ1-2	TRBD1	TGTGCCAGCCGTAACCCGGGACAGGGGGTTTGGGGCTACACCTTC	CASRNPGQGVWGYTF
few	TRBV14	TRBJ1-6	NA	TGTGCCAGCAGCCAGTACCGGCTCGATTCACCCCTCCACTTT	CASSQYRLDSPLHF
NA	TRBV6-1	TRBJ1-4	NA	TGTGCCAGCCGCCGGTTAGGCAGGGATGAAAAACTGTTTTTT	CASRRLGRDEKLFF
once	TRBV3-1	TRBJ2-1	TRBD1	TGTGCCAGCAGCGACCGGGACAGGGATTACAATGAGCAGTTCTTC	CASSDRDRDYNEQFF
NA	TRBV20-1	TRBJ1-1	NA	TGCGCAGAGGCCAGGAACACTGAAGCTTTCTTT	CAEARNTEAFF
few	TRBV19	TRBJ1-5	NA	TGTGCCAGTAACCCGACTGGGGACCTCGGGGTGGCCCAGCATTTT	CASNPTGDLGVAQHF
few	TRBV12-5	TRBJ1-1	NA	TGTGCTAGTGGTTTGGAAACGCTTGACCCAGCTTTCTTT	CASGLETLDPAFF
NA	TRBV6-1	TRBJ1-1	NA	TGTGCCAGCAGTGAACAAGCTTTCTTT	CASSEQAFF
few	TRBV4-1	TRBJ2-1	NA	TGCGCCAGCAGCCAAGTCGCGGCCCCCCTGGATGAGCAGTTCTTC	CASSQVAAPLDEQFF
few	TRBV7-9	TRBJ2-1	NA	TGTGCCAGCAGCCCAATACAGGTAATAGCGGATAGCTCCTACAATGAGCAGTTCTTC	CASSPIQVIADSSYNEQFF
few	TRBV6-1	TRBJ2-5	TRBD1	TGTGCCAGCAGCACCGGGGCAGGGGGCAAGTACTTC	CASSTGAGGKYF
many	TRBV20-1	TRBJ2-1	TRBD2	TGCAGTGCCGCAGGACTAGCGGACAATGAGCAGTTCTTC	CSAAGLADNEQFF
many	TRBV12-3/TRBV12-4	TRBJ2-7	NA	TGTGCCAGCAGTTTAGCGAAGAGAGGCGAGCAGTACTTC	CASSLAKRGEQYF
many	TRBV7-9	TRBJ1-6	TRBD1	TGTGCCAGCAGATCCGGGACAGGGACGAATTCACCCCTCCACTTT	CASRSGTGTNSPLHF
NA	TRBV30	TRBJ1-1	TRBD1	TGTGCCTGGAGTGTAGGGGGCTGGACTGAAGCTTTCTTT	CAWSVGGWTEAFF
NA	TRBV11-2	TRBJ2-1	TRBD2	TGTGCCGGCAGCCCACTAGCGGGGGCCACCTACAATGAGCAGTTCTTC	CAGSPLAGATYNEQFF
many	TRBV2	TRBJ2-7	NA	TGTGCCAGCAGTCGTGGGAGTGGGGGCGGCGAGCAGTACTTC	CASSRGSGGGEQYF
few	TRBV10-3	TRBJ1-1	NA	TGTGCCATCAGTGAGGCCAGAGAGAACACTGAAGCTTTCTTT	CAISEARENTEAFF
few	TRBV5-5	TRBJ1-1	TRBD1	TGTGCCAGCAGCTTGTACGGGACAGGGGCTGAAGCTTTCTTT	CASSLYGTGAEAFF
few	TRBV5-1	TRBJ1-4	NA	TGCGCCAGCGCGAGGACAGCAACTAATGAAAAACTGTTTTTT	CASARTATNEKLFF
few	TRBV2	TRBJ2-3	NA	TGTGCCAGCCTCGGACCAGTCGATACGCAGTATTTT	CASLGPVDTQYF
few	TRBV19	TRBJ2-3	NA	TGTGCCAGTAGTCCCCGGCGGGGATTGGCGGATACGCAGTATTTT	CASSPRRGLADTQYF
NA	TRBV10-3	TRBJ2-4	TRBD1	TGTGCCATCGGTGAACAGGGGGACGGCATTCAGTACTTC	CAIGEQGDGIQYF